This T cell receptor beta chain was profiled in a study of beta chain features in type 1 diabetes. Germline CDR1 MNHNS, CDR2 SASEGT. The CDR3 is made up of 15 amino acids. Germline trimming cut 0 bases from V and 7 bases from J; bases unmatched to any gene: 5. As regards this clone: The target antigen is unknown.

Study-wide findings and caveats: All four CD4+ subsets of Type 1 diabetes patients contained TCRB CDR3s that were moderately but significantly shorter.

Sequenced material consisted of expressed TCRB transcripts (all of the isolated RNA was reverse transcribed). Repertoires were generated with immunoSEQ multiplex PCR, while TCRdb's copy carries only in-frame clones and drops some. The sample shows roughly 700,000 clones, roughly 13% of them seen only once. The gene calls are TRBV6-1 and TRBJ1-4; 7 bases align to TRBD1. The receptor's source is a man between 18 and 35 years old with type 1 diabetes. Specimen: naive CD4+ T cells from blood. As DNA, the CDR3 is TGTGCCAGCAGTGAAGCCCCGGGACAGACTGAAAAACTGTTTTTT. Its translation: CASSEAPGQTEKLFF.